This T cell receptor (delta chain) was found in a study of gamma-delta chains in newborns, infants, children. Study context: Microbial exposure reportedly drives polyclonal innate γδ T cell expansion after birth.

The CDR3 covers 20 residues. The V gene's germline CDR1 is GEAIGNYY and CDR2 EKD. This clone was seen a handful of times. This may be a read error, as it is one base from a much larger clone. TCRdb reprocessed the reads through CATT. The sample contains about 3,100 delta-chain clones, roughly 3.9% of which appear only once. The TCR sequence derives from a child who was a newborn, infant or young child, either healthy, febrile or measles-vaccinated (not recorded which). Sequencing was performed on blood. The V and J genes are TRDV2 and TRDJ3; 8 bases line up with TRDD3. The CDR3 loop reads CACDILGVLQSSWDTRQTFF. In DNA form, the CDR3 reads TGTGCCTGTGACATACTGGGGGTTCTTCAGAGCTCCTGGGACACCCGACAGACGTTTTTC.